The rows below give T cell receptor beta chains drawn from one sample of a study of cytomegalovirus exposure and HLA in healthy donors. Measured with immunoSEQ multiplex PCR; TCRdb has only the in-frame clones, and not every one. The profile covers 150,000 to 200,000 clones, with approximately 81% appearing a single time and approximately 0.25% taken by the ten largest. The sample was PBMCs. The receptors were gathered from a boy aged 5-17 years in good health and CMV-seronegative. Both conserved end residues are part of each CDR3. The D gene is left open where the match is weak. Clone size is not always given. Where it is, it says once, few, many or a class for expanded clones.

v_gene	j_gene	abundance	d_gene	CDR3aa	CDR3nt
TRBV6-5	TRBJ1-6	NA	NA	CASSPIGGGNSPLHF	TGTGCCAGCAGTCCTATTGGGGGAGGAAATTCACCCCTCCACTTT
TRBV28	TRBJ2-2	NA	TRBD2	CASRLAGINTGELFF	TGTGCCTCGCGCCTAGCGGGGATTAACACCGGGGAGCTGTTTTTT
TRBV7-9	TRBJ1-4	NA	NA	CASSLGQGNEKLFF	TGTGCCAGCAGCTTGGGTCAGGGGAATGAAAAACTGTTTTTT
TRBV5-6	TRBJ2-7	NA	TRBD1	CASSLRQGNHEQYF	TGTGCCAGCAGCTTGAGACAGGGGAACCACGAGCAGTACTTC
TRBV9	TRBJ2-1	NA	NA	CASSVRLASSYNEQFF	TGTGCCAGCAGCGTTAGGCTAGCGTCTTCCTACAATGAGCAGTTCTTC
TRBV10-3	TRBJ1-5	NA	NA	CAISDSVFQPQHF	TGTGCCATCAGTGATTCAGTTTTTCAGCCCCAGCATTTT
TRBV7-6	TRBJ1-1	NA	NA	CASRRLLDTEAFF	TGTGCCAGCAGGAGATTGTTGGACACTGAAGCTTTCTTT
TRBV2	TRBJ1-5	few	TRBD1	CASRDSDQPQHF	TGTGCCAGCCGGGACAGCGATCAGCCCCAGCATTTT
TRBV11-3	TRBJ1-6	once	NA	CASSSGTGGGSPLHF	TGTGCCAGCAGCAGCGGTACCGGGGGAGGTTCACCCCTCCACTTT
TRBV5-1	TRBJ2-7	NA	NA	CASSLEMAGTYEQYF	TGCGCCAGCAGCTTGGAAATGGCGGGGACCTACGAGCAGTACTTC
TRBV5-1	TRBJ1-2	NA	TRBD1	CASSLASISGGF	TGCGCCAGCAGCTTGGCTTCTATATCAGGGGGTTTC
TRBV2	TRBJ2-3	NA	TRBD1	CASSVVRGQADTQYF	TGTGCCAGCAGTGTAGTCAGGGGGCAAGCAGATACGCAGTATTTT
TRBV10-2	TRBJ2-1	NA	TRBD1	CASSGDRDEQFF	TGCGCCAGCAGTGGAGACAGGGATGAGCAGTTCTTC
TRBV6-6	TRBJ1-1	NA	NA	CASVRARTEAFF	TGTGCCAGCGTCAGGGCTCGCACTGAAGCTTTCTTT
TRBV5-6	TRBJ2-3	NA	NA	CASSYYTDTQYF	TGTGCCAGCAGCTACTACACAGATACGCAGTATTTT
TRBV7-3	TRBJ2-1	NA	TRBD2	CASSSIAGQSFNEQFF	TGTGCCAGCAGCTCAATAGCGGGCCAATCCTTCAATGAGCAGTTCTTC
TRBV27	TRBJ2-5	few	NA	CASSPDTEETQYF	TGTGCCAGCAGCCCGGACACCGAAGAGACCCAGTACTTC